This T cell receptor (beta chain) was found in a study of blood T cell repertoires in COVID-19. Profiling relied on immunoSEQ multiplex PCR, and the TCRdb table lists in-frame clones only, not all of them. The sample carries roughly 260,000 clones, around 90% recorded once. All enrollees were roughly 18 to 89 years old and from approximately 25 US areas. Assignment of participants to cohorts was predicated upon participant-reported clinical history. The sample holds a few counts of this clone. The TCR sequence derives from a woman in her 30s with acute COVID-19. Material for sequencing was PBMCs or T cells enriched from blood (not recorded which).

CDR3 loop: CASSTTLGPREQYF. In DNA form, the CDR3 reads TGTGCCAGTAGTACCACCCTAGGCCCACGGGAGCAGTACTTC. The chain carries TRBV19 and TRBJ2-7; D gene unclear. With 4 bases removed from V and 7 bases from J, the gap between germline ends came to 17 bases. The CDR3 is 14 residues long. CDR1 is LNHDA and CDR2 is SQIVND in the germline V gene (reference sequence). Drawing the rest from reference TRBV19 and TRBJ2-7, the complete variable domain is DGGITQSPKYLFRKEGQNVTLSCEQNLNHDAMYWYRQDPGQGLRLIYYSQIVNDFQKGDIAEGYSVSREKKESFPLTVTSAQKNPTAFYLCASSTTLGPREQYFGPGTRLTVT.